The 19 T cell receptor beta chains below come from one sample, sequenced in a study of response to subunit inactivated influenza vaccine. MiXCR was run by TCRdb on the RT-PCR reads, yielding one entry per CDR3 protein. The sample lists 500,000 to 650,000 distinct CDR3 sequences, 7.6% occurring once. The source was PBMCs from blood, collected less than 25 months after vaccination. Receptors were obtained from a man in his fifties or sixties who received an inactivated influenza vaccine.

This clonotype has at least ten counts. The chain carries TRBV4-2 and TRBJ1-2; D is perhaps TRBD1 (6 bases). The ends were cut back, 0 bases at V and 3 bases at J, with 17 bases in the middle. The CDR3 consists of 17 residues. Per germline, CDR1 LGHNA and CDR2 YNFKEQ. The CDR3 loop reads CASSQEGHPLRDYGYTF. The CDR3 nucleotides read TGTGCCAGCAGCCAAGAGGGACACCCCCTACGAGACTATGGCTACACCTTC.

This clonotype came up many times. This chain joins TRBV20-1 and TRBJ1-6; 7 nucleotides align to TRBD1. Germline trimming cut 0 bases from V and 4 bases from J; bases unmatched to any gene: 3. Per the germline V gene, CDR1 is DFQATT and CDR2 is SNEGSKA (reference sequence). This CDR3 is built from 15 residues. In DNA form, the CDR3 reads TGCAGTGCTAGAGATAGACAGGGTTATAATTCACCCCTCCACTTT. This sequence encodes CSARDRQGYNSPLHF.

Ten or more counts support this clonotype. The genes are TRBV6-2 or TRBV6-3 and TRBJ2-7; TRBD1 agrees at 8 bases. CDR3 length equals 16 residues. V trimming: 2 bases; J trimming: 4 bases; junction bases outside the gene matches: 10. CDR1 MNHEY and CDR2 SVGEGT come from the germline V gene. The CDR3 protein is CASSYPAGTGSYEQYF. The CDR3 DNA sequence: TGTGCCAGCAGTTACCCCGCCGGGACAGGCTCATACGAGCAGTACTTC.

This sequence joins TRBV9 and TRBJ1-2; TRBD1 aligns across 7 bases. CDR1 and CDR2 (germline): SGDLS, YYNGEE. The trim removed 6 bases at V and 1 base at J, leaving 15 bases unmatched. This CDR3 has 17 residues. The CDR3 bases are TGTGCCAGCACCCGGACGGCAGGCAGGGGGGATAACTATGGCTACACCTTC. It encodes CASTRTAGRGDNYGYTF.

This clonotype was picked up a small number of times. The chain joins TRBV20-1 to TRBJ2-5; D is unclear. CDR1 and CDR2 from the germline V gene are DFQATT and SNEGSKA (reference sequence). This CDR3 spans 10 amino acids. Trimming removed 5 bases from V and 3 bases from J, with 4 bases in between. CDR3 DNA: TGCAGTGCTGCCGAAGAGACCCAGTACTTC. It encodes CSAAEETQYF.

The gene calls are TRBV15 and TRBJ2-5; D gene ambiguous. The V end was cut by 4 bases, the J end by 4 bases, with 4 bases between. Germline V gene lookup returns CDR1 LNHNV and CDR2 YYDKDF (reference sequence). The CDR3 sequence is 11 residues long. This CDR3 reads CATSTRETQYF. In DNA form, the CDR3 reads TGTGCCACCAGCACCCGAGAGACCCAGTACTTC.

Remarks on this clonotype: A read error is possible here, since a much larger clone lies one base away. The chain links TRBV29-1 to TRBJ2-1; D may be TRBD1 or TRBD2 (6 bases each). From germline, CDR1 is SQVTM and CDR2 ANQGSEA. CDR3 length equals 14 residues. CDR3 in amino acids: CSVKDRQDYDEQFF. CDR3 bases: TGCAGCGTGAAGGACCGACAGGACTACGATGAGCAGTTCTTC.

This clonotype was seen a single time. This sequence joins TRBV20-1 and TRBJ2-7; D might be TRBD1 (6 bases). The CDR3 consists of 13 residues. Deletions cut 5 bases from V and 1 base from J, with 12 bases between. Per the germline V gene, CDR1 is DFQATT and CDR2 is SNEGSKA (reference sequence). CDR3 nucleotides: TGCAGTGCTCGGGACATAATATCCTACGAGCAGTACTTC. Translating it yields CSARDIISYEQYF.

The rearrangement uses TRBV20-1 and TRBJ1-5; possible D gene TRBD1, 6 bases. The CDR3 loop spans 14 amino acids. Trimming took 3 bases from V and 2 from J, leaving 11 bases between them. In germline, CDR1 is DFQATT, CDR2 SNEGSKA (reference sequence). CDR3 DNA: TGCAGTGCTAGCGGGGGGCTGGGCAATCAGCCCCAGCATTTT. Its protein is CSASGGLGNQPQHF.

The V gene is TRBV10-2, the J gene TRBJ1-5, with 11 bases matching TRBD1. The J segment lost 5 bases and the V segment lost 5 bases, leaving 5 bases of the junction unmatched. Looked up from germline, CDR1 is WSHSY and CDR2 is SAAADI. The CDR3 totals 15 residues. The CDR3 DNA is TGCGCCAGCAGTCCAGGACAGGGGGCTGATCAGCCCCAGCATTTT. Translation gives CASSPGQGADQPQHF.

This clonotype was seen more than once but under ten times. The CDR3 here is CASSYASYANSPLHF. The CDR3 DNA is TGTGCCAGCAGTTACGCCAGCTACGCCAATTCACCCCTCCACTTT. This sequence joins TRBV6-5 and TRBJ1-6, with D uncertain. Germline V gene sequence: CDR1 MNHEY, CDR2 SVGAGI. V gave up 2 bases and J gave up 7 bases, with 12 bases separating them. The CDR3 contains 15 residues.

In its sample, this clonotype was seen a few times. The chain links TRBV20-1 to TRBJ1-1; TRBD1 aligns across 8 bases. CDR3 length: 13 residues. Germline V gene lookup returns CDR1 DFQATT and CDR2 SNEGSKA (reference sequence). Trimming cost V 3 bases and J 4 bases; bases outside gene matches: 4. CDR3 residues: CSARRTGGTEAFF. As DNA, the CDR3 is TGCAGTGCTAGGCGAACAGGGGGCACTGAAGCTTTCTTT.

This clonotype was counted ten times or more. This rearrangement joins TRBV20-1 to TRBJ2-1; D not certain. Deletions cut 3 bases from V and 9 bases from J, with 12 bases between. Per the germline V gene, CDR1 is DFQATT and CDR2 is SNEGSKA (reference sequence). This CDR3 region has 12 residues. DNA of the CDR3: TGCAGTGCTAGGTGGTCCAGCGTTGAGCAGTTCTTC. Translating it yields CSARWSSVEQFF.

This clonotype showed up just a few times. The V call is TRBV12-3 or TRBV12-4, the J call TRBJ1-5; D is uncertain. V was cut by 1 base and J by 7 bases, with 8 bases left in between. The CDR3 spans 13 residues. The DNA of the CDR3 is TGTGCCAGCAGTTTAGGAACAGCGCAGCCCCAGCATTTT. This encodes CASSLGTAQPQHF.

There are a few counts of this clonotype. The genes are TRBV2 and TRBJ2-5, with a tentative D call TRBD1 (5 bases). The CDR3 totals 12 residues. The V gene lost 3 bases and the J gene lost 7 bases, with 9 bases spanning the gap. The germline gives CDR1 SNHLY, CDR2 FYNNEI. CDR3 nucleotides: TGTGCCAGCAGTGAGGAACAGGCGACCCAGTACTTC. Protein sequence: CASSEEQATQYF.

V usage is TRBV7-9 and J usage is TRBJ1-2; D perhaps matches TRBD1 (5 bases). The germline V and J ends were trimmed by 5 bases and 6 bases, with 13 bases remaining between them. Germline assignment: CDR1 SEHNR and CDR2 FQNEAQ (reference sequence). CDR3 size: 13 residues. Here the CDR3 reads CASSTQVDHGYTF. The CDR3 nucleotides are TGTGCCAGCAGCACACAGGTGGATCATGGCTACACCTTC.

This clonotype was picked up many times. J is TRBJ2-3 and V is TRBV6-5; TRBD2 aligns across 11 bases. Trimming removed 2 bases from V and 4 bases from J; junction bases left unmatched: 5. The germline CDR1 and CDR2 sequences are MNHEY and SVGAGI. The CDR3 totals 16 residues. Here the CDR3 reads CASSYTGTSGSDTQYF. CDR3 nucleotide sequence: TGTGCCAGCAGTTACACCGGGACTAGCGGTTCAGATACGCAGTATTTT.

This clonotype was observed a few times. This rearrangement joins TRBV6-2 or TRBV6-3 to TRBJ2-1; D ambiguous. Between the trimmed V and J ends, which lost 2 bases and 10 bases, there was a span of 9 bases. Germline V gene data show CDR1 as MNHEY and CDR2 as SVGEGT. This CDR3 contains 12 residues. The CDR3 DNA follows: TGTGCCAGCAGTTACCCCTCCCCGGAGCAGTTCTTC. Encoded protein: CASSYPSPEQFF.

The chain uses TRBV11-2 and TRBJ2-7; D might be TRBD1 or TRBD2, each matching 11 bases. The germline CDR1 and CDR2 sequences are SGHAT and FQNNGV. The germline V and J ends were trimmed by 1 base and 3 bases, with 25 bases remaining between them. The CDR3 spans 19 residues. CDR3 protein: CASSLGGTGGLADRYEQYF. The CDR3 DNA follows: TGTGCCAGCAGCTTAGGAGGGACAGGGGGACTAGCGGACCGCTACGAGCAGTACTTC.